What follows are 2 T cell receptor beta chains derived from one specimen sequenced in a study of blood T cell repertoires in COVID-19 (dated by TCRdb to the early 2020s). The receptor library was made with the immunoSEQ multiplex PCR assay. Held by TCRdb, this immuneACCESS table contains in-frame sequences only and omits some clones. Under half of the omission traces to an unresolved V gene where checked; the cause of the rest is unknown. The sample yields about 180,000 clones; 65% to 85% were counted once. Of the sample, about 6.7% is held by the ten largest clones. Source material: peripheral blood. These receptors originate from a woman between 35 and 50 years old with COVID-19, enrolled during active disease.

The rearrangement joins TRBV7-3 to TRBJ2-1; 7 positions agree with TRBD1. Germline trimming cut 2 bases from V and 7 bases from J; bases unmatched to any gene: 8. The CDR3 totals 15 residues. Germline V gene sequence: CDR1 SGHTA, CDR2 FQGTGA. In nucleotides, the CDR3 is TGTGCCAGCAGCTTATTAACAGGGGTCTTGAATGAGCAGTTCTTC. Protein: CASSLLTGVLNEQFF.

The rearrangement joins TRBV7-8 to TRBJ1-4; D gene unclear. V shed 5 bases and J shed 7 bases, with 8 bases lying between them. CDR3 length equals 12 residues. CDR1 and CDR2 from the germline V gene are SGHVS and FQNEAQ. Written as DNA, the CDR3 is TGTGCCAGCAGCCCCCAACTTGAAAAACTGTTTTTT. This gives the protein CASSPQLEKLFF.